This passage covers 8 T cell receptor beta chains from one sample sequenced in a study of blood T cell repertoires in COVID-19. Profiled with immunoSEQ multiplex PCR; TCRdb holds only in-frame clones, not every one. The sample lists 60,000 to 70,000 clones; around 85% were seen once. Sequencing was performed on peripheral blood. The receptors were sampled from a woman in her 70s with acute or convalescent COVID-19.

The gene calls are TRBV9 and TRBJ2-3; 11 bases are a match to TRBD2. Germline-derived CDR1 and CDR2 are SGDLS and YYNGEE. The ends lost 3 bases at V and 4 bases at J; junction bases unmatched: 13. The CDR3 extends over 18 amino acids. For the CDR3, the DNA is TGTGCCAGCAGCGCCAACATTCTGACTAGCGGGGATCCAGATACGCAGTATTTT. As protein: CASSANILTSGDPDTQYF.

The V and J genes are TRBV6-1 and TRBJ1-1; no firm D call. V lost 11 bases and J lost 4, with 14 bases in between. The CDR3 is 12 amino acids. Germline V CDR1 and CDR2: MNHNS, SASEGT. The CDR3 region has the DNA TGTGCCGCTCGGGCGGGGAGCACTGAAGCTTTCTTT. Its translation is CAARAGSTEAFF.

The rearrangement links TRBV9 to TRBJ1-2; TRBD1 matches 11 bases. This CDR3 has 15 residues. Germline V gene data show CDR1 as SGDLS and CDR2 as YYNGEE. Unmatched junction bases numbered 5, after V lost 3 bases and J lost 4 bases. The CDR3 loop reads CASSEWGQGVYGYTF. The DNA for the CDR3 is TGTGCCAGCAGCGAGTGGGGACAGGGGGTCTATGGCTACACCTTC.

This rearrangement joins TRBV28 to TRBJ1-1; D gene ambiguous. The V end was cut by 3 bases, the J end by 2 bases, with 10 bases between. This CDR3 comprises 14 residues. Germline CDR1 and CDR2: MDHEN and SYDVKM. The CDR3 DNA reads TGTGCCAGCAGTTTTCCTTACAGCAACACTGAAGCTTTCTTT. It specifies CASSFPYSNTEAFF.

This chain connects TRBV7-8 to TRBJ2-1; 9 bases fit TRBD1. CDR1 is SGHVS, CDR2 FQNEAQ, per germline. Losses at the gene ends were 4 bases for V and 6 bases for J; bases not matched to a gene: 1. The CDR3 is made up of 13 amino acids. CDR3 region: CASSWDRVNEQFF. The CDR3 DNA reads TGTGCCAGCAGCTGGGACAGGGTCAATGAGCAGTTCTTC.

V gene TRBV5-6 combines with J gene TRBJ2-7, with a possible D match to TRBD2 (6 bases). V gave up 4 bases and J gave up 4 bases, with 12 bases separating them. Germline CDR1 SGHDT, CDR2 YYEEEE. The CDR3 covers 13 residues. As DNA, the CDR3 is TGTGCCAGCAGCCGGTCAGGGAGGTACGAGCAGTACTTC. Amino acids: CASSRSGRYEQYF.

This clone was seen once. CDR3 nucleotides: TGTGCCAGCAGCAGACTAGCGGGGGCCAGCTCCTACAATGAGCAGTTCTTC. Its protein is CASSRLAGASSYNEQFF. The chain combines TRBV9 with TRBJ2-1; 12 nucleotides line up with TRBD2. With V trimmed by 4 bases and J by 0 bases, 5 bases remained unmatched. CDR1 and CDR2 (germline): SGDLS, YYNGEE. The CDR3 extends over 17 amino acids.

The chain combines TRBV2 with TRBJ1-1, with D hard to call. The germline V gene encodes CDR1 SNHLY and CDR2 FYNNEI. There are 14 residues in the CDR3. V gave up 5 bases and J gave up 1 base, with 11 bases separating them. The CDR3 DNA reads as TGTGCCAGCAGTAAAAATGGGCCGAACACTGAAGCTTTCTTT. Residues: CASSKNGPNTEAFF.